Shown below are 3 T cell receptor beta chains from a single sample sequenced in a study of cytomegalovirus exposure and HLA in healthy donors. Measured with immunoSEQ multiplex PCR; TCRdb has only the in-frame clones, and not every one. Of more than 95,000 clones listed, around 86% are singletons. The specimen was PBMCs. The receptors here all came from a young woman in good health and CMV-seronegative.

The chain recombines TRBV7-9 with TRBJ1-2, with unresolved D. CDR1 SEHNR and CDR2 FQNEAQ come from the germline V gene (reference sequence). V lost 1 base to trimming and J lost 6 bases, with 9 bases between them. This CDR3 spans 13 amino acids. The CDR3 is CASSLGRDNGYTF. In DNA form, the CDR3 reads TGTGCCAGCAGCTTAGGGCGGGATAATGGCTACACCTTC.

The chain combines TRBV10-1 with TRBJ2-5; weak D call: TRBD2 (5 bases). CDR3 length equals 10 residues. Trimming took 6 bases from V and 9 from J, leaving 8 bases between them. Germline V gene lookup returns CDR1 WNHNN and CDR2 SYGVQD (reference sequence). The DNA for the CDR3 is TGCGCCAGCAGAGCGGCCTCCCAGTACTTC. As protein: CASRAASQYF.

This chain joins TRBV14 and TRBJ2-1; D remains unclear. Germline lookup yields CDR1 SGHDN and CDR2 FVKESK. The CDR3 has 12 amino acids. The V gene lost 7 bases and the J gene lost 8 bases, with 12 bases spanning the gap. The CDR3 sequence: CASNHDSDEQFF. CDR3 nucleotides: TGTGCCAGCAACCATGACTCGGATGAGCAGTTCTTC. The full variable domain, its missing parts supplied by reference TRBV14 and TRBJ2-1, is EAGVTQFPSHSVIEKGQTVTLRCDPISGHDNLYWYRRVMGKEIKFLLHFVKESKQDESGMPNNRFLAERTGGTYSTLKVQPAELEDSGVYFCASNHDSDEQFFGPGTRLTVL.